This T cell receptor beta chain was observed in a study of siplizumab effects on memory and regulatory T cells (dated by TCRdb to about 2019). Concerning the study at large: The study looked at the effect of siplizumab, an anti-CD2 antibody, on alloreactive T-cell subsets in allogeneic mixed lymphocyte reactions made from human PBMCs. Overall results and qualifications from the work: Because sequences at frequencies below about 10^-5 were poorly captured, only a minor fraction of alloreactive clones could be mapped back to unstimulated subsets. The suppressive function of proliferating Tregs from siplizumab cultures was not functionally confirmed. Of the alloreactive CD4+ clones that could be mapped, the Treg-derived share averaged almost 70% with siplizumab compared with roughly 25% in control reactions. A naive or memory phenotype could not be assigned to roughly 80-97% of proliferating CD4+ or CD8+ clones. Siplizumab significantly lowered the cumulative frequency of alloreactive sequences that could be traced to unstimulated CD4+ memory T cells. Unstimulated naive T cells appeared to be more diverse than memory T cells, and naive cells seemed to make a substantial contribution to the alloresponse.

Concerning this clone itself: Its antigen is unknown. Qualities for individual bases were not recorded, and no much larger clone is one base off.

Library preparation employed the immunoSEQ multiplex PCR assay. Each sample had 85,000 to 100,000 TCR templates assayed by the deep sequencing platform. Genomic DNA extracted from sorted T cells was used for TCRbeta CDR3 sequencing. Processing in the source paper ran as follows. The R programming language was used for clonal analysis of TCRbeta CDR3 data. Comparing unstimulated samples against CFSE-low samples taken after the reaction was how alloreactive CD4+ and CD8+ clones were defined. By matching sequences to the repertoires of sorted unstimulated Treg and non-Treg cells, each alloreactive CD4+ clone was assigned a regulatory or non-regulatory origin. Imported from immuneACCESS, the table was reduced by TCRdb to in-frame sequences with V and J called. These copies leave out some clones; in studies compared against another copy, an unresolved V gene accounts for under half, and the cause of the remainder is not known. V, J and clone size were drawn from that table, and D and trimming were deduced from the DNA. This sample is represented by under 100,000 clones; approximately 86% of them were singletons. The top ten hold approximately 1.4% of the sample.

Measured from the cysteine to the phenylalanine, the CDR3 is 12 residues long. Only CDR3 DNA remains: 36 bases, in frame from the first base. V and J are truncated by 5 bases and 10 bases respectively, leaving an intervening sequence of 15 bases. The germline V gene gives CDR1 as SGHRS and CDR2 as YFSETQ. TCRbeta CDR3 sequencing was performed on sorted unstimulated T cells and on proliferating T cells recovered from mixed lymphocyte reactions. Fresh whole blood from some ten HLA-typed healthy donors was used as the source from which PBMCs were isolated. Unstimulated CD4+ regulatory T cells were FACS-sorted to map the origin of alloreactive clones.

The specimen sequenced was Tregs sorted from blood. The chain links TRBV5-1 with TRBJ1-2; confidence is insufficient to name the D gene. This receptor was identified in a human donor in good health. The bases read TGCGCCAGCAGGCCCGAACGGGAAGACTACACCTTC. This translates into CASRPEREDYTF.